The clone carrying this T cell receptor beta chain was seen a handful of times. Its specificity is not known. PCR used 60 Vbeta primers and 13 Jbeta primers. Only in-frame clones appear in the TCRdb table, and some are missing; sequencing was by immunoSEQ multiplex PCR. The repertoire has some 150,000 clones, around 79% of them found once; the top ten carry 1.2% to 1.5%. This sample is part of a study of cytomegalovirus exposure and HLA in healthy donors. Points from the study as a whole: In all likelihood, a cluster of highly shared sequence variants was a sequencing artifact.

Germline V gene sequence: CDR1 LNHDA, CDR2 SQIVND (reference sequence). J gave up 3 bases and V 6 bases, and 5 bases lay outside the gene matches. The CDR3 has 14 residues. Sequencing input: PBMCs. This clonotype was sampled from a woman between 35 and 50 years old in good health and CMV-seronegative. The chain employs TRBV19 and TRBJ2-5; TRBD1 agrees at 9 bases. CDR3 loop: CASRPTGGKETQYF. CDR3 sequence (DNA): TGTGCCAGTAGACCCACAGGGGGCAAAGAGACCCAGTACTTC. The full variable domain, in which reference TRBV19 and TRBJ2-5 provide the parts outside the CDR3, is DGGITQSPKYLFRKEGQNVTLSCEQNLNHDAMYWYRQDPGQGLRLIYYSQIVNDFQKGDIAEGYSVSREKKESFPLTVTSAQKNPTAFYLCASRPTGGKETQYFGPGTRLLVL.